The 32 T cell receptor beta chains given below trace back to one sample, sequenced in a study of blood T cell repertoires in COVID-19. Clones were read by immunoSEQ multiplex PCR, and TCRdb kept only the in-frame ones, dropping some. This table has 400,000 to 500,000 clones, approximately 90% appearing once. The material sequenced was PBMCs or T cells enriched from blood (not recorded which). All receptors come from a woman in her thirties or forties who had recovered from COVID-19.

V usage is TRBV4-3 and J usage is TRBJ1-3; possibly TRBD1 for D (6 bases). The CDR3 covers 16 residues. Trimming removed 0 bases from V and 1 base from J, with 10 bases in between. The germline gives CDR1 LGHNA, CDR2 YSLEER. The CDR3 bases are TGCGCCAGCAGCCAAGATGGGACAACTTCTGGAAACACCATATATTTT. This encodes CASSQDGTTSGNTIYF.

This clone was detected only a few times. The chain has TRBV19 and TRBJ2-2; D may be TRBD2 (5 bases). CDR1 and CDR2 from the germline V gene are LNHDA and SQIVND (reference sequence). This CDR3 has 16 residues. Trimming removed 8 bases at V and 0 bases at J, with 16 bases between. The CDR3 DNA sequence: TGTGCCAGTGTAAAAGGCGGGCTCGCGAACACCGGGGAGCTGTTTTTT. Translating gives CASVKGGLANTGELFF.

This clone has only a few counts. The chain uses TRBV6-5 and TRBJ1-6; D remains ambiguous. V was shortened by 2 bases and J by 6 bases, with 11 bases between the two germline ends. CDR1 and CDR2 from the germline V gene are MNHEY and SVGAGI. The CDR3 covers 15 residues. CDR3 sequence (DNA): TGTGCCAGCAGTTACGGACGGGGTCTTAATTCACCCCTCCACTTT. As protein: CASSYGRGLNSPLHF.

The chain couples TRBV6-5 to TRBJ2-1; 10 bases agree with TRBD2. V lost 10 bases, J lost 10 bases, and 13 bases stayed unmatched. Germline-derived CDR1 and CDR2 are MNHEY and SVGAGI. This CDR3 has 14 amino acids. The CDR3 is CATFDLAGVREQFF. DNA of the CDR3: TGTGCCACCTTCGATCTAGCGGGAGTCCGCGAGCAGTTCTTC.

In nucleotides, the CDR3 is TGTGCCAGCAGGTCCGGGACTAGCGGGACCTACGAGCAGTACTTC. Residues: CASRSGTSGTYEQYF. The chain is built from TRBV28 and TRBJ2-7, with TRBD2 matching 13 bases. Trimming cost V 6 bases and J 2 bases; bases outside gene matches: 4. The CDR3 totals 15 residues. Germline CDR1 is MDHEN and CDR2 is SYDVKM.

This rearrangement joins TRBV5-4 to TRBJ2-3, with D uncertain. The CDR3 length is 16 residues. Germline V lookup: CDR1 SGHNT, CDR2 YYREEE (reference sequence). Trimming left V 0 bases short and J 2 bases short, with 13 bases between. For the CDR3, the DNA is TGTGCCAGCAGCTTGGCCGAACTACCCTCCACAGATACGCAGTATTTT. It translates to CASSLAELPSTDTQYF.

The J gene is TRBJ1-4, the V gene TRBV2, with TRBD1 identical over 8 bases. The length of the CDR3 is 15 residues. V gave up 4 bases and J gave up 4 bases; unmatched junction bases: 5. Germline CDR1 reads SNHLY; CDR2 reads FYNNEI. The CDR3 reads CASSGQGIGNEKLFF. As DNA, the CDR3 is TGTGCCAGCAGTGGACAGGGGATCGGTAATGAAAAACTGTTTTTT. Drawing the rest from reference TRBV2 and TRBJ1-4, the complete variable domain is EPEVTQTPSHQVTQMGQEVILRCVPISNHLYFYWYRQILGQKVEFLVSFYNNEISEKSEIFDDQFSVERPDGSNFTLKIRSTKLEDSAMYFCASSGQGIGNEKLFFGSGTQLSVL.

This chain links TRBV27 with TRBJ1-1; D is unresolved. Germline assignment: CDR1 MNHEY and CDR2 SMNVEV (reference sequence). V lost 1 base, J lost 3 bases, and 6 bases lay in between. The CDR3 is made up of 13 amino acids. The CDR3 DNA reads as TGTGCCAGCAGTTTATTAGAGTACACTGAAGCTTTCTTT. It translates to CASSLLEYTEAFF.

The CDR3 loop reads CASNTGTGGYEQYF. In DNA form, the CDR3 reads TGTGCCAGCAATACCGGGACAGGGGGCTACGAGCAGTACTTC. V and J are TRBV28 and TRBJ2-7; the match to TRBD1 covers 11 bases. Trimming at V came to 7 bases and at J to 3 bases, leaving 5 bases not matched to a gene. CDR1 and CDR2 from the germline V gene are MDHEN and SYDVKM. The CDR3 runs 14 residues.

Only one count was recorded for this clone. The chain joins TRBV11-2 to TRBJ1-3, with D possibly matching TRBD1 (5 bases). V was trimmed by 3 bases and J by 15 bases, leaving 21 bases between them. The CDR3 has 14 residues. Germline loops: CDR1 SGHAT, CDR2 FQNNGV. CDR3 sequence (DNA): TGTGCCAGCAGCTTCACCCACCAGGACATCGAACAATATTTT. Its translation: CASSFTHQDIEQYF.

CDR3 loop: CASSLELRGSYEQYF. In DNA, the CDR3 is TGCGCCAGCAGCTTGGAGCTCAGGGGAAGCTACGAGCAGTACTTC. The chain is built from TRBV5-1 and TRBJ2-7; D possibly corresponds to TRBD1 (6 bases). Between the trimmed V and J ends, which lost 0 bases and 3 bases, there was a span of 13 bases. The germline V gene encodes CDR1 SGHRS and CDR2 YFSETQ. The CDR3 has 15 residues.

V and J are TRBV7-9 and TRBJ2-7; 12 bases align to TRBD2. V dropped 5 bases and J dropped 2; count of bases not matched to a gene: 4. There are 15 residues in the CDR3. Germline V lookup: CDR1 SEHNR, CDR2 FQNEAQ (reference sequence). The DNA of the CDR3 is TGTGCCAGCAGCCACCGACTAGCGGGAGCCTACGAGCAGTACTTC. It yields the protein CASSHRLAGAYEQYF.

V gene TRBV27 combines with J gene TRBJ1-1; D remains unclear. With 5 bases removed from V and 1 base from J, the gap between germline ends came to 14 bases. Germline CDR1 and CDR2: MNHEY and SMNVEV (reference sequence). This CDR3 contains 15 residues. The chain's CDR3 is CASSPPPGGNTEAFF. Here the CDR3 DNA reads TGTGCCAGCAGTCCCCCGCCAGGAGGGAACACTGAAGCTTTCTTT.

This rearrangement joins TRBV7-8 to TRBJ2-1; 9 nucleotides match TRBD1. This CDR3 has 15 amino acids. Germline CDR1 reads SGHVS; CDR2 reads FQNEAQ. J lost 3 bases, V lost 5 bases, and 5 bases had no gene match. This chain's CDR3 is CASSLTGGDYNEQFF. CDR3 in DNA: TGTGCCAGCAGCCTGACAGGGGGGGACTACAATGAGCAGTTCTTC.

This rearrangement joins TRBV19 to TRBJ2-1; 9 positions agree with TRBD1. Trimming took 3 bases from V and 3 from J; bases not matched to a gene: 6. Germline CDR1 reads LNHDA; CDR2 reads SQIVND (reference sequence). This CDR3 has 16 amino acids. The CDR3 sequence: CASSISGQGIYNEQFF. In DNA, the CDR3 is TGTGCCAGTAGTATCTCGGGACAGGGCATCTACAATGAGCAGTTCTTC. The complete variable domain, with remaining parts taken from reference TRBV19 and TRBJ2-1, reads DGGITQSPKYLFRKEGQNVTLSCEQNLNHDAMYWYRQDPGQGLRLIYYSQIVNDFQKGDIAEGYSVSREKKESFPLTVTSAQKNPTAFYLCASSISGQGIYNEQFFGPGTRLTVL.

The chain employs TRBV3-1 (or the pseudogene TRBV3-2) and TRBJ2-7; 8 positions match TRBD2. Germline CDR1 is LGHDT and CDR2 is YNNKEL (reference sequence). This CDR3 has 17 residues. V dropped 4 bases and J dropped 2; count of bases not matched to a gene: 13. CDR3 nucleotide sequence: TGTGCCAGCAGCCCAGGGGCTAGCGGGCCTTGGACCTACGAGCAGTACTTC. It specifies CASSPGASGPWTYEQYF.

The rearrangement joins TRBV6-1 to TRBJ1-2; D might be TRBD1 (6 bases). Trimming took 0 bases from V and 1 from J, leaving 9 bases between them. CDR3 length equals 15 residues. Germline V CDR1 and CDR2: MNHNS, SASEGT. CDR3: CASSEAGGHNYGYTF. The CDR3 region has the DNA TGTGCCAGCAGTGAAGCGGGGGGGCATAACTATGGCTACACCTTC.

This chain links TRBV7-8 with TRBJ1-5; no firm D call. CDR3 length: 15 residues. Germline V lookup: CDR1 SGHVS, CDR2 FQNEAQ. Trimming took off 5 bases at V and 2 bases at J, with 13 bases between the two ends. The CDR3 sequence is CASSGVGVGNQPQHF. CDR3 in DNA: TGTGCCAGCAGCGGGGTGGGAGTTGGCAATCAGCCCCAGCATTTT.

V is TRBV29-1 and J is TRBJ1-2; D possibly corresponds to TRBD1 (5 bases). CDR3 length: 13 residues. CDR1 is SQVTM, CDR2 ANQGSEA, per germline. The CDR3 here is CSGVWGTSYGYTF. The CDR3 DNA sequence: TGCAGTGGAGTGTGGGGCACCAGCTATGGCTACACCTTC.

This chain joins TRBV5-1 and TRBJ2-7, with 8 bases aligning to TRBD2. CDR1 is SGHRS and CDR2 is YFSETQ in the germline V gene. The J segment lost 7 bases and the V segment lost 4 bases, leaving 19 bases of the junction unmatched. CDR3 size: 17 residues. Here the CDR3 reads CASSPRRTGGPLMEQYF. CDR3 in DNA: TGCGCCAGCAGCCCGAGGCGAACGGGAGGGCCGTTGATGGAGCAGTACTTC.

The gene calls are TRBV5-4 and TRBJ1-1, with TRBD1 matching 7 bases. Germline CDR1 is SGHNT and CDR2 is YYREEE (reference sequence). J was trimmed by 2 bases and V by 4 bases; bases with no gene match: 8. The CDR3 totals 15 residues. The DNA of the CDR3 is TGTGCCAGCAGCCAAGGGACAGAAGATAACACTGAAGCTTTCTTT. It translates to CASSQGTEDNTEAFF.

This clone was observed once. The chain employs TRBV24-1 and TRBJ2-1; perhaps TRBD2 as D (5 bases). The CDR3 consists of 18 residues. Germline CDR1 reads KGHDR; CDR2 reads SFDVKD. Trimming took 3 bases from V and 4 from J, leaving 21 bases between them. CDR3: CATSDGGPTTVPYNEQFF. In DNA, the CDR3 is TGTGCCACCAGTGATGGAGGACCAACGACCGTCCCGTACAATGAGCAGTTCTTC.

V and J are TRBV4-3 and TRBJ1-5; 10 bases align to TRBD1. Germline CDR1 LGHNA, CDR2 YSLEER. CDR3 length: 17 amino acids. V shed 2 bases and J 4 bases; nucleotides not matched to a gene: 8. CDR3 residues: CASSQTHQDRGNQPQHF. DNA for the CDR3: TGCGCCAGCAGCCAAACCCACCAGGACAGGGGGAATCAGCCCCAGCATTTT.

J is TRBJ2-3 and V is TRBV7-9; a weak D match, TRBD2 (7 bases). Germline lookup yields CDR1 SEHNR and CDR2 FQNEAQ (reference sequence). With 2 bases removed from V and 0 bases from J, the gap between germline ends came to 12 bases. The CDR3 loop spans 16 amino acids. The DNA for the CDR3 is TGTGCCAGCAGCTTAAGGGGGGGACTTAGCACAGATACGCAGTATTTT. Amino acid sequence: CASSLRGGLSTDTQYF.

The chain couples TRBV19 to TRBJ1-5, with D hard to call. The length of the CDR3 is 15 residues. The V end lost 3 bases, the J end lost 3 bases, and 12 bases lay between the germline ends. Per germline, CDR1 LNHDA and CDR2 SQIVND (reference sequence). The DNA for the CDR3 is TGTGCCAGTAGTATTAGCGGCAGAACCAATCAGCCCCAGCATTTT. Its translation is CASSISGRTNQPQHF.

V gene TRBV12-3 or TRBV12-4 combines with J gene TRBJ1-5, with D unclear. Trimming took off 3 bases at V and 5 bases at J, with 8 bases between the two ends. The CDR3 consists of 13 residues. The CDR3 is CASSFAGYQPQHF. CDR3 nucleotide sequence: TGTGCCAGCAGTTTTGCGGGATATCAGCCCCAGCATTTT.

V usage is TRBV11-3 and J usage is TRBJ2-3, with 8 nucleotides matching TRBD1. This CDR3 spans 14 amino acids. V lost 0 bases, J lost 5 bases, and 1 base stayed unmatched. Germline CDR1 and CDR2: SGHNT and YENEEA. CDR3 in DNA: TGTGCCAGCAGCTTAGACAGGGGGCAAGATACGCAGTATTTT. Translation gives CASSLDRGQDTQYF.

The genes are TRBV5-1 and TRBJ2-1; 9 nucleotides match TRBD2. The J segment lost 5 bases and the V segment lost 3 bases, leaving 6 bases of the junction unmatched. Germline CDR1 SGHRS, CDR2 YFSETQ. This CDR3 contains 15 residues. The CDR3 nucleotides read TGCGCCAGCAGCTCAGGAGGACTAGCGAACAATGAGCAGTTCTTC. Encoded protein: CASSSGGLANNEQFF.

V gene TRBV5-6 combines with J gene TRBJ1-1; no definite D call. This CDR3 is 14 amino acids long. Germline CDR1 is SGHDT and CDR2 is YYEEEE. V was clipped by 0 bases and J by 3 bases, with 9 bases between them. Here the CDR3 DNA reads TGTGCCAGCAGCTTGGTGCGGCAGTACACTGAAGCTTTCTTT. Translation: CASSLVRQYTEAFF.

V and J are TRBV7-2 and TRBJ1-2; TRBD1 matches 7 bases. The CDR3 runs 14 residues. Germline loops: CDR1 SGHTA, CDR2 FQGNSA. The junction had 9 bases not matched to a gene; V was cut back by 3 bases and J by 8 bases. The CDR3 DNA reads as TGTGCCAGCAGCTTGACAGGGACCAGGAGGGGCTACACCTTC. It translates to CASSLTGTRRGYTF. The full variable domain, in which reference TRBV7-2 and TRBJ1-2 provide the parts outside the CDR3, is GAGVSQSPSNKVTEKGKDVELRCDPISGHTALYWYRQSLGQGLEFLIYFQGNSAPDKSGLPSDRFSAERTGGSVSTLTIQRTQQEDSAVYLCASSLTGTRRGYTFGSGTRLTVV.

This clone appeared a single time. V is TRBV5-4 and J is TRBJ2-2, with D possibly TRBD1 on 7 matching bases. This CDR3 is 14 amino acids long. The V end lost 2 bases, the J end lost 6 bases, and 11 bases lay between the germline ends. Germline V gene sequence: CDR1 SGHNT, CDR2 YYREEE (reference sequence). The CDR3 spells CASSFQGGPGELFF. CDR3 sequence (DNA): TGTGCCAGCAGCTTTCAGGGGGGACCCGGGGAGCTGTTTTTT.

Here the CDR3 DNA reads TGCGCCAGCAGCTTATTAGGACAGGGCGGAACTGAAGCTTTCTTT. It specifies CASSLLGQGGTEAFF. This rearrangement joins TRBV5-1 to TRBJ1-1, with TRBD1 matching 8 bases. Germline V gene lookup returns CDR1 SGHRS and CDR2 YFSETQ. The J segment lost 5 bases and the V segment lost 2 bases, leaving 8 bases of the junction unmatched. The length of the CDR3 is 15 residues.